The TCR beta chain described here comes from a study of T cells in localized non-small cell lung cancer. The CDR3 has 13 amino acids. Trimming removed 1 base at V and 6 bases at J, with 7 bases between. CDR1 and CDR2 from the germline V gene are SGHDN and FVKESK. With respect to this clone: Its antigen is not identified.

Profiled with immunoSEQ multiplex PCR; TCRdb holds only in-frame clones, not every one. The repertoire holds approximately 88,000 clones, with more than 75% as singletons. General study points: Heterogeneity remains possible, as sequencing covered one tumor region only. Adjacent lung exhibited a median of about 50 among the 100 most abundant tumor clones. The study found T cell clonality highest in uninvolved adjacent lung, above tumor. Elevated blood T cell density was associated with longer overall survival.

The source material was PBMCs, sampled before any cancer treatment. This receptor was taken from a woman aged 35-75 years with stage II squamous cell lung carcinoma. This chain connects TRBV14 to TRBJ2-1; tentatively, D is TRBD1 (5 bases). CDR3 DNA: TGTGCCAGCAGCCAAGGAAGGGGCAATGAGCAGTTCTTC. This encodes CASSQGRGNEQFF.